This record covers a single TCR beta chain. The data derive from a study of blood T cell repertoires in COVID-19. The method was immunoSEQ multiplex PCR; TCRdb's version includes in-frame clones alone and lacks a portion of them. Of over 120,000 clones in the sample, around 87% were seen once. In terms of age and location, participants ranged from roughly 18 to 100 years and lived in roughly 22 US areas. The CDR3 consists of 15 residues. Germline CDR1 and CDR2: MNHEY and SVGAGI. V was shortened by 5 bases and J by 0 bases, with 11 bases between the two germline ends. The sample consisted of PBMCs or T cells enriched from blood (not recorded which). This chain links TRBV6-5 with TRBJ2-4, with a tentative D call TRBD1 (5 bases). This sequence originates from a man in his sixties who had recovered from COVID-19. CDR3 in amino acids: CASSPGWLAKNIQYF. The CDR3 nucleotides read TGTGCCAGCAGTCCAGGGTGGTTAGCCAAAAACATTCAGTACTTC.